The rows below give T cell receptor beta chains drawn from one sample of a study of kidney transplant recipient with SARS-CoV-2 infection. Using its own MiXCR run on the reads, TCRdb lists one record per CDR3 protein. The data show roughly 250,000 distinct CDR3 sequences, around 28% seen once. The source was a blood sample, collected at baseline and on approximately day 120 from a kidney transplant recipient. The receptors originated from a young adult male patient who had COVID-19 and was a kidney transplant recipient. Certain T cells may be donor cells from the graft. CDR3s include the opening cysteine and the closing phenylalanine or tryptophan. The D gene is left open where the match is weak.

cdr3_aa | j_call | d_call | v_call
CASSRGSGGYEQYF | TRBJ2-7 | . | TRBV5-1
CATSCSVSTRKTYGYTF | TRBJ1-2 | . | TRBV24-1
CASGLVAANTEASF | TRBJ1-1 | . | TRBV12-5
CASSFDSKQFF | TRBJ2-1 | . | TRBV11-3
CASSTNQECRKTYGYTF | TRBJ1-2 | . | TRBV6-1
CASSALCPISIRTEAFF | TRBJ1-1 | . | TRBV3-1
CAISEPNRGPPYEQYF | TRBJ2-7 | TRBD1 | TRBV10-3
CASSVIQRGTDTQYF | TRBJ2-3 | . | TRBV9
CATSEPGTANEKLFF | TRBJ1-4 | TRBD1 | TRBV24-1
CASMGRGLEKATNEKLFF | TRBJ1-4 | TRBD1 | TRBV19
CASSLYTPISFSETQYF | TRBJ2-5 | . | TRBV3-1
CASRGQNGQFF | TRBJ2-1 | TRBD1 | TRBV7-2
CASSIGLFRGRASGETQYF | TRBJ2-5 | TRBD2 | TRBV6-5
CAIPGQGFQPQHF | TRBJ1-5 | TRBD1 | TRBV27
CASRAGGGYNEQFF | TRBJ2-1 | TRBD2 | TRBV6-5
CASSLVRGDPGGRPNEQFF | TRBJ2-1 | . | TRBV5-1
CASSQPTGEQYF | TRBJ2-7 | . | TRBV4-1
CASSSTGSFRKTYGYTF | TRBJ1-2 | . | TRBV12-3/TRBV12-4
CASSIGTRRLTDTQYF | TRBJ2-3 | . | TRBV19
CSARVENYNEQFF | TRBJ2-1 | . | TRBV20-1
CASSSPGLAGGVFHTQYF | TRBJ2-3 | TRBD2 | TRBV5-5
CASSSSPGLGTSTDTQYF | TRBJ2-3 | TRBD2 | TRBV28
CASSKSGSSYEQYF | TRBJ2-7 | . | TRBV21-1
CASSYIASTGVDTDTQYF | TRBJ2-3 | TRBD1 | TRBV7-9
CASSQDPDSYNEQFF | TRBJ2-1 | . | TRBV3-1
CASSSDRTEKLFF | TRBJ1-4 | . | TRBV11-2
CSASEGVFEKLFF | TRBJ1-4 | . | TRBV20-1
CASSTRPSMRKTYGYTF | TRBJ1-2 | . | TRBV6-5
CATSRINRVNEQFF | TRBJ2-1 | . | TRBV15
CASSKGNSARKTYGYTF | TRBJ1-2 | . | TRBV7-4
CASQWVHPRKTYGYTF | TRBJ1-2 | . | TRBV5-8
CASSGGVRSRKTYGYTF | TRBJ1-2 | . | TRBV10-1
CASSQGGAGDADTQYF | TRBJ2-3 | TRBD2 | TRBV4-2
CASSTGTVAEKLFF | TRBJ1-4 | . | TRBV27
CASSQRQGRRKTYGYTF | TRBJ1-2 | . | TRBV4-3
CASSPPGGEGGGELFF | TRBJ2-2 | . | TRBV18
CASRSVHPRKTYGYTF | TRBJ1-2 | . | TRBV5-8
CASSLGGRNNEQFF | TRBJ2-1 | TRBD2 | TRBV5-1
CASSLARDLALNEQFF | TRBJ2-1 | . | TRBV7-2
CAASREWGNTGELFF | TRBJ2-2 | . | TRBV15
CASSERARTEAFF | TRBJ1-1 | . | TRBV6-1
CASSQDDDRSYNEQFF | TRBJ2-1 | . | TRBV3-1
CISVSEAFRAGNQPQHF | TRBJ1-5 | . | TRBV7-5
CASSQDPEGGGDGSQYF | TRBJ2-5 | . | TRBV4-2
CASSARDFTDTQYF | TRBJ2-3 | . | TRBV18
CASSNFSVVRKTYGYTF | TRBJ1-2 | . | TRBV16
CASSLEVGGLTEAFF | TRBJ1-1 | . | TRBV5-1
CASSDVAVVRKTYGYTF | TRBJ1-2 | . | TRBV16
CASSLSTGYNEQFF | TRBJ2-1 | . | TRBV27
CATSRGLETQYF | TRBJ2-5 | . | TRBV24-1
CASSRFSKGGKTYGYTF | TRBJ1-2 | . | TRBV4-2
CASSLHSYNEQFF | TRBJ2-1 | . | TRBV4-3
CAWGGKRYRKTYGYTF | TRBJ1-2 | . | TRBV30
CASSHVGPISIRTEAFF | TRBJ1-1 | . | TRBV3-1
CASSLKPTNRKTYGYTF | TRBJ1-2 | . | TRBV19
CASSIQGGGDQPQHF | TRBJ1-5 | . | TRBV19
CATSRELSTRKTYGYTF | TRBJ1-2 | . | TRBV24-1